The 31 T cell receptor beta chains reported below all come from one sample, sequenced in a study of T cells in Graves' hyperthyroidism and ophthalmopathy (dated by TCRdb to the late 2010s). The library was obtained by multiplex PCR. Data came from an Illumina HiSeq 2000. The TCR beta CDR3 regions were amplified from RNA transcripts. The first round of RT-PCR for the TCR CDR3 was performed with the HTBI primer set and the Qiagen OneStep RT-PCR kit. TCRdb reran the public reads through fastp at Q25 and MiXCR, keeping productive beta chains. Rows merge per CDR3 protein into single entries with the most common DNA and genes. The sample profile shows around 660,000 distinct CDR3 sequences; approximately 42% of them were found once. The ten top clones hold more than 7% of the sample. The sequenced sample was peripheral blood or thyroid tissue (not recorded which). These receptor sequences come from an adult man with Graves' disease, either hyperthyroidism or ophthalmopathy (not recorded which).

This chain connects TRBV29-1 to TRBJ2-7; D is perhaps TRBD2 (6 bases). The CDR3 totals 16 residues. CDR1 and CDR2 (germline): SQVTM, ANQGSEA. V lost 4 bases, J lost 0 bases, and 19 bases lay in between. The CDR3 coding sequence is TGCAGCGTTGTTTTGCGTAGGGACTTTGGCTCCTACGAGCAGTACTTC. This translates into CSVVLRRDFGSYEQYF.

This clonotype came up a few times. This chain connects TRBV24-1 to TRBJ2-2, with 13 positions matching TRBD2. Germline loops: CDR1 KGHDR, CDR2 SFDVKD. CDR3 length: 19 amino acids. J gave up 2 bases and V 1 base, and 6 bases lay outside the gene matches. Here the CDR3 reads CATSDFSGLAGYNTGELFF. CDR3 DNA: TGTGCCACCAGTGATTTTTCGGGACTAGCGGGATACAACACCGGGGAGCTGTTTTTT.

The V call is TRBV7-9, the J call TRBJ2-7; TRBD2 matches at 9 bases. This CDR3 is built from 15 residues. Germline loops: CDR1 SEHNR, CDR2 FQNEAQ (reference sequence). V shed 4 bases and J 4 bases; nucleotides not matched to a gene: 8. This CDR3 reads CASSSTGTSWYEQYF. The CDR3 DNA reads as TGTGCCAGCAGCTCAACAGGGACTAGCTGGTACGAGCAGTACTTC.

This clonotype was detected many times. The CDR3 nucleotides are TGTGCCAGCGGGGGGCGGGCCCAGTACTTC. This encodes CASGGRAQYF. The rearrangement uses TRBV9 and TRBJ2-5, with D perhaps TRBD1 or TRBD2 (6 bases each). Germline V CDR1 and CDR2: SGDLS, YYNGEE. The CDR3 is made up of 10 amino acids. Trimming removed 7 bases from V and 9 bases from J, with 10 bases in between.

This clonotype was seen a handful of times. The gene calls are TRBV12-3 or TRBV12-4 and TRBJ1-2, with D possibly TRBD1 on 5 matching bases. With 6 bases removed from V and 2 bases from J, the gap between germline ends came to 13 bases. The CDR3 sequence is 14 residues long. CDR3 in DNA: TGTGCCAGCAGCCCCAAAGGGGACAACTATGGCTACACCTTC. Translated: CASSPKGDNYGYTF.

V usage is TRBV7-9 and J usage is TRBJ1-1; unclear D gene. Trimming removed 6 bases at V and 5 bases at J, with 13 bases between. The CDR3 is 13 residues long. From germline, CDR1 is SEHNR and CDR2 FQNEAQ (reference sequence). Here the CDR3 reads CASRRWAWTEAFF. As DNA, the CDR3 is TGTGCCAGCAGGCGGTGGGCTTGGACTGAAGCTTTCTTT.

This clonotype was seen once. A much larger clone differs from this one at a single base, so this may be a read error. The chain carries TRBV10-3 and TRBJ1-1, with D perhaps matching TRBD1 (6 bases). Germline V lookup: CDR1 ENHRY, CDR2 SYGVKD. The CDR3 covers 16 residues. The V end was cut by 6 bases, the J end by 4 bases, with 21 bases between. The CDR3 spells CAIRGRGQRMTTEAFF. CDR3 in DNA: TGTGCCATCAGGGGAAGGGGACAACGAATGACCACTGAAGCTTTCTTT.

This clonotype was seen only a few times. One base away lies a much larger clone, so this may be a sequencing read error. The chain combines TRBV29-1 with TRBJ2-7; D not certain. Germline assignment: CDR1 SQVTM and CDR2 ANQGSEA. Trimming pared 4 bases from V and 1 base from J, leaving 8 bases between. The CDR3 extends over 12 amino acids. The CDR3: CSVAGRSYEQYF. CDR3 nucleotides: TGCAGCGTTGCCGGGCGGTCCTACGAGCAGTACTTC.

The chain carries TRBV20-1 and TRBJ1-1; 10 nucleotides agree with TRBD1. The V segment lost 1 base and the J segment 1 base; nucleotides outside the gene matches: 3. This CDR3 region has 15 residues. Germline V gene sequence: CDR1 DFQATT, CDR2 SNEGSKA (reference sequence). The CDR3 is CSARVTGGKNTEAFF. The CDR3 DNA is TGCAGTGCTAGAGTGACAGGGGGCAAGAACACTGAAGCTTTCTTT.

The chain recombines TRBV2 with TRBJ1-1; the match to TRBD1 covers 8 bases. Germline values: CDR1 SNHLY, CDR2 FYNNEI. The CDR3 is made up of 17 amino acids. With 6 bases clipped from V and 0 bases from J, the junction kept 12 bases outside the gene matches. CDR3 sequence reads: CASSPDRAIRMNTEAFF. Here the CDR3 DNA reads TGTGCCAGCAGCCCGGACAGGGCTATAAGAATGAACACTGAAGCTTTCTTT.

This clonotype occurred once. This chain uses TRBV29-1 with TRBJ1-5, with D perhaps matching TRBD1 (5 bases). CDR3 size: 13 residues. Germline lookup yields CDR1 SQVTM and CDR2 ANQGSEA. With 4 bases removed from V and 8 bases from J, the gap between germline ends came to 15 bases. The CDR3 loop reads CSVVGGTLKPQHF. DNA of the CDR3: TGCAGCGTTGTCGGTGGGACGCTAAAGCCCCAGCATTTT.

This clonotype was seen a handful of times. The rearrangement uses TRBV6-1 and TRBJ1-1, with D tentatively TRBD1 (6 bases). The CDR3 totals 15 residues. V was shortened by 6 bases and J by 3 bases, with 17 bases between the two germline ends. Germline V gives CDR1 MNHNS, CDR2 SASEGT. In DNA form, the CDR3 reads TGTGCCAGCAGCCCCGGGGGGGGCACTCACACTGAAGCTTTCTTT. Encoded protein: CASSPGGGTHTEAFF.

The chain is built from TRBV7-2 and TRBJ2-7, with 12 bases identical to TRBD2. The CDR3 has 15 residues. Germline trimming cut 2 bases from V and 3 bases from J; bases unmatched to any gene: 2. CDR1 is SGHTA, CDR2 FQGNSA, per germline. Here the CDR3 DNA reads TGTGCCAGCAGCTTACGACTAGCGGGGGACTACGAGCAGTACTTC. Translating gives CASSLRLAGDYEQYF.

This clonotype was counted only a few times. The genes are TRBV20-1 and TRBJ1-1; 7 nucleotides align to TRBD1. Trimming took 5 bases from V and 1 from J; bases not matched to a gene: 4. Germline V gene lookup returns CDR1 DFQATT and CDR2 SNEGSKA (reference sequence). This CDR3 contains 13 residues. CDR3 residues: CSAAGQPNTEAFF. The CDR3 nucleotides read TGCAGTGCTGCGGGACAGCCGAACACTGAAGCTTTCTTT.

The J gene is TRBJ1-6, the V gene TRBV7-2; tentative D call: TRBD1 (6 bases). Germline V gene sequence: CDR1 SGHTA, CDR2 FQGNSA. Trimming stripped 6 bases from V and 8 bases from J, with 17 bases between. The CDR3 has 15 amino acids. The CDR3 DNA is TGTGCCAGCAGACAGGGACCCGGGGGAGATTCACCCCTCCACTTT. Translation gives CASRQGPGGDSPLHF.

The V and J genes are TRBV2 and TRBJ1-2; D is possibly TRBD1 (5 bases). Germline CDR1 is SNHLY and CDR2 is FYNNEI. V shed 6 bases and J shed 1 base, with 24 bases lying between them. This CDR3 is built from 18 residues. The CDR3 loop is CASSVRALGTDNNYGYTF. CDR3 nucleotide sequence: TGTGCCAGCAGCGTCCGGGCCCTCGGGACGGACAATAACTATGGCTACACCTTC.

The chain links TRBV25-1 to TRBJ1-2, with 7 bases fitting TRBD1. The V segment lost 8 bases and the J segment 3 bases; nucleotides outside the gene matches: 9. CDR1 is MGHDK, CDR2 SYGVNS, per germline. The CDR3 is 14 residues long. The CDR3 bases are TGTGCCAGCCCCGCCGGGACAGAATACTATGGCTACACCTTC. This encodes CASPAGTEYYGYTF.

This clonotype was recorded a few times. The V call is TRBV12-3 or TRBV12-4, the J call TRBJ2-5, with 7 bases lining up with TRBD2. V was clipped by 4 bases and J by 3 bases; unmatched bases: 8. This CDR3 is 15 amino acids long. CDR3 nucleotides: TGTGCCAGCAGTTATGGGTCAGCGGGAAAAGAGACCCAGTACTTC. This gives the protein CASSYGSAGKETQYF.

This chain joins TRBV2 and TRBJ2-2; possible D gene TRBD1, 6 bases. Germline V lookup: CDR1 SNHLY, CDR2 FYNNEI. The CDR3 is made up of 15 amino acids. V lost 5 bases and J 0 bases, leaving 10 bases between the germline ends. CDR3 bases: TGTGCCAGCAGTCGGACAGCTACGAACACCGGGGAGCTGTTTTTT. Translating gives CASSRTATNTGELFF. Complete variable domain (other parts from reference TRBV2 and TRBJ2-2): EPEVTQTPSHQVTQMGQEVILRCVPISNHLYFYWYRQILGQKVEFLVSFYNNEISEKSEIFDDQFSVERPDGSNFTLKIRSTKLEDSAMYFCASSRTATNTGELFFGEGSRLTVL.

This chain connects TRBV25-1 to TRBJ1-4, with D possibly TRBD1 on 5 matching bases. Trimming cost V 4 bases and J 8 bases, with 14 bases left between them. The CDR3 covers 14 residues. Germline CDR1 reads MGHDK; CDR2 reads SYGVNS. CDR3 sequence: CASSGGGHSEKLFF. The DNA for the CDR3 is TGTGCCAGCAGTGGAGGAGGACACAGCGAAAAACTGTTTTTT.

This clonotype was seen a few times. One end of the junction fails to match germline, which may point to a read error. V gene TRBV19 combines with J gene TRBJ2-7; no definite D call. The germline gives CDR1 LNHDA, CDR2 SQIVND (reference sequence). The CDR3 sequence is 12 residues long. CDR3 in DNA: TGTGCCAGTCGAAACCCAGGCTACGGGCAGTACTTC. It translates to CASRNPGYGQYF. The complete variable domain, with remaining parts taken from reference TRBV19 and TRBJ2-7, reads DGGITQSPKYLFRKEGQNVTLSCEQNLNHDAMYWYRQDPGQGLRLIYYSQIVNDFQKGDIAEGYSVSREKKESFPLTVTSAQKNPTAFYLCASRNPGYGQYFGPGTRLTVT.

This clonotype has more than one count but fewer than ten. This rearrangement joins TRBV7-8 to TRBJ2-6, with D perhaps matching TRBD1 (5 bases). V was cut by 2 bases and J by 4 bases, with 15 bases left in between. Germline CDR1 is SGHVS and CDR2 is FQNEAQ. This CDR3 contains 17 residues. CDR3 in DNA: TGTGCCAGCAGCTTAACGCCTTGGGGCAACGGGGCCAACGTCCTGACTTTC. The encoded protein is CASSLTPWGNGANVLTF.

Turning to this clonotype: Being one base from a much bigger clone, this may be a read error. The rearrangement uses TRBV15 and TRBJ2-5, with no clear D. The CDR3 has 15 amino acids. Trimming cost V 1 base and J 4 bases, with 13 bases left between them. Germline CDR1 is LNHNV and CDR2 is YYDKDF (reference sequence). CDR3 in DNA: TGTGCCACCAGCAGAGTAGGTAGGGCAGCAGAGACCCAGTACTTC. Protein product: CATSRVGRAAETQYF.

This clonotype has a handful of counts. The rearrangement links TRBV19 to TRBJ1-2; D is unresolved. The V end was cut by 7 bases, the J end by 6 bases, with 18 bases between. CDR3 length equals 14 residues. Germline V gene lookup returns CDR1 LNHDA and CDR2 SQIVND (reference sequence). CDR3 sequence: CASNPTPLRDGYTF. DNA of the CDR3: TGTGCCAGTAACCCGACACCTCTGAGGGATGGCTACACCTTC.

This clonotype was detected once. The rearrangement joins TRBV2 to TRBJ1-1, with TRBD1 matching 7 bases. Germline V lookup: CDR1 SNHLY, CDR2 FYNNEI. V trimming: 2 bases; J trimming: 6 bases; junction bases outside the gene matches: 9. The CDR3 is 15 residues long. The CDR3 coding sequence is TGTGCCAGCAGTGAAAGGGGGCACTTACACTCTGAAGCTTTCTTT. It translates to CASSERGHLHSEAFF.

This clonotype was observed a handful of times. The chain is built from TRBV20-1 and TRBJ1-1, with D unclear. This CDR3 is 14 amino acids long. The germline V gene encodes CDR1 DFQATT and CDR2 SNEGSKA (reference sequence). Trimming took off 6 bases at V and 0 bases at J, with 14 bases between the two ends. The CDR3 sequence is CSAPQLSLNTEAFF. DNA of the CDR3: TGCAGTGCCCCTCAGCTAAGCTTGAACACTGAAGCTTTCTTT.

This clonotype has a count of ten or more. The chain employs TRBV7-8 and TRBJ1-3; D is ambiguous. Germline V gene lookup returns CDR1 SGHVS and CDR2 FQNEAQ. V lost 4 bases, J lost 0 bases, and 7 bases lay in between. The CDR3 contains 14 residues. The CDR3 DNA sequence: TGTGCCAGCAGCTCGGCTAGCTCTGGAAACACCATATATTTT. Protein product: CASSSASSGNTIYF.

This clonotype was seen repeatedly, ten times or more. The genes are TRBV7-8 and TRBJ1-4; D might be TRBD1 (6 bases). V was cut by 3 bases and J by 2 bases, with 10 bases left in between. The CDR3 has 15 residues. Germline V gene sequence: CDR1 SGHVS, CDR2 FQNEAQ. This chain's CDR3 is CASSFAQGTNEKLFF. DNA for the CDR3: TGTGCCAGCAGCTTCGCCCAGGGGACTAATGAAAAACTGTTTTTT.

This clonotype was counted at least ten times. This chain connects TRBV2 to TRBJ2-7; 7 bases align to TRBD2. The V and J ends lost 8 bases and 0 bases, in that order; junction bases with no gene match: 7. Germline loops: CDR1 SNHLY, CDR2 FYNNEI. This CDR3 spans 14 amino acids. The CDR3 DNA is TGTGCCAGCCTTCTAGCGGCTACCTCCTACGAGCAGTACTTC. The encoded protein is CASLLAATSYEQYF. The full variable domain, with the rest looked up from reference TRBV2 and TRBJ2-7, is EPEVTQTPSHQVTQMGQEVILRCVPISNHLYFYWYRQILGQKVEFLVSFYNNEISEKSEIFDDQFSVERPDGSNFTLKIRSTKLEDSAMYFCASLLAATSYEQYFGPGTRLTVT.

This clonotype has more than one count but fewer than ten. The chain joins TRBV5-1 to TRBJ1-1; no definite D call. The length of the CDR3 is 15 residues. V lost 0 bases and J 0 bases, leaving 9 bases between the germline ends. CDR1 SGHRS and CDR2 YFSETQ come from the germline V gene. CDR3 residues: CASSLAEYMNTEAFF. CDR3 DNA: TGCGCCAGCAGCTTGGCGGAGTACATGAACACTGAAGCTTTCTTT.

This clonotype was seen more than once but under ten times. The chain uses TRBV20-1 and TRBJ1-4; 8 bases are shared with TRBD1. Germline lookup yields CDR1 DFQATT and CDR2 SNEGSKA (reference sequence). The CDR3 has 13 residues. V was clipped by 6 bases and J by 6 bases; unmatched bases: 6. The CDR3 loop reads CSARGQGYEKLFF. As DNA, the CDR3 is TGCAGTGCGCGTGGACAGGGATATGAAAAACTGTTTTTT.